This T cell receptor beta chain was sequenced during a study of blood T cell repertoires in COVID-19. V shed 2 bases and J shed 0 bases, with 8 bases lying between them. Germline CDR1 and CDR2: MNHNS and SASEGT. The CDR3 totals 14 residues. The table came from immunoSEQ multiplex PCR; TCRdb's copy has only in-frame clones and leaves some out. In the table there are more than 110,000 clones, around nine tenths of which are singletons. This chain connects TRBV6-1 to TRBJ2-7; D remains ambiguous. Sequencing was performed on peripheral blood. The source is a human donor in a cohort sampled during active COVID-19. The CDR3 region has the DNA TGTGCCAGCAGTGAACTTGGCCACTCCTACGAGCAGTACTTC. Encoded protein: CASSELGHSYEQYF.